The sequence of this T cell receptor beta chain was determined in a study of metastatic and nonmetastatic thyroid tumors. The CDR3 runs to 12 residues. Germline V lookup: CDR1 MDHEN, CDR2 SYDVKM. With 8 bases removed from V and 3 bases from J, the gap between germline ends came to 8 bases. With MiXCR, TCRdb reprocessed the PCR reads. The data contain approximately 9,000 clones, 35% of them singletons. None of the patients had undergone any treatment ahead of thyroid surgery. The origin of this receptor is a female donor with papillary thyroid cancer or a benign thyroid nodule (not recorded which). Some clones in this sample may be carry-over from other donors' samples. The specimen was tumor tissue. This chain uses TRBV28 with TRBJ2-1; D is unclear. As DNA, the CDR3 is TGTGCCAGCGTCTCAGGCTACAATGAGCAGTTCTTC. Translating it yields CASVSGYNEQFF.